This entry concerns a single TCR beta chain. The authors' processing: Nucleated cell counts were estimated from reference gene primer amplification. The assay was immunoSEQ multiplex PCR, and TCRdb's table has in-frame clones only and misses some. That table is the source of V, J and clone size, and D and trimming were worked out from the DNA. The data show over 130,000 clones, around four fifths seen once. Per the germline V gene, CDR1 is PRHDT and CDR2 is FYEKMQ (reference sequence). The CDR3 contains 17 residues. V shed 5 bases and J shed 3 bases, with 22 bases lying between them. This sample is drawn from a study of blood T cell repertoires in COVID-19. Background on the study: From the United States, Italy and Spain came samples of acute and convalescent COVID-19. The analysed material was cDNA or gDNA that came from T cells, B-cell-depleted T cells, or PBMCs.

Sequenced: peripheral blood. The origin of this receptor is a woman of 80 years or more with acute or convalescent COVID-19. The chain combines TRBV13 with TRBJ1-2; a possible D gene is TRBD1 (6 bases). CDR3 sequence reads: CASSPPLDRTSDYGYTF. CDR3 coding DNA: TGTGCCAGCAGCCCCCCACTAGACAGGACAAGTGACTATGGCTACACCTTC.